Each of the 2 T cell receptor beta chains below was sequenced from the same sample in a study of PD-1 blockade in classical Hodgkin lymphoma. Time point indicated: cycle 4 day 1 (C4D1), after more than five weeks of nivolumab. After autologous stem cell transplantation all patients relapsed, and prior brentuximab vedotin exposure differed between cohorts. Data came from immunoSEQ multiplex PCR; TCRdb stores just in-frame clones and leaves some out. Among around 19,000 clones, about 80% were seen once, and the ten largest hold approximately 7%. The sequencing used peripheral blood mononuclear cells (PBMCs), collected before the fourth cycle of nivolumab. The receptors stem from a human donor with classical Hodgkin lymphoma.

The chain couples TRBV29-1 to TRBJ1-3; TRBD1 matches at 8 bases. The length of the CDR3 is 13 residues. The junction had 2 bases not matched to a gene; V was cut back by 7 bases and J by 0 bases. Germline V gene lookup returns CDR1 SQVTM and CDR2 ANQGSEA. The CDR3 loop reads CSAGTGSGNTIYF. CDR3 in DNA: TGCAGCGCCGGGACAGGCTCTGGAAACACCATATATTTT.

V gene TRBV30 combines with J gene TRBJ2-5; D unresolved. Trimming took off 4 bases at V and 5 bases at J, with 17 bases between the two ends. The CDR3 is made up of 14 amino acids. The germline V gene encodes CDR1 GTSNPN and CDR2 SVGIG (reference sequence). CDR3 loop: CAWNRVEYRETQYF. CDR3 DNA: TGTGCCTGGAATAGGGTAGAGTACCGGGAGACCCAGTACTTC. Full variable domain (outside the CDR3, taken from reference TRBV30 and TRBJ2-5): SQTIHQWPATLVQPVGSPLSLECTVEGTSNPNLYWYRQAAGRGLQLLFYSVGIGQISSEVPQNLSASRPQDRQFILSSKKLLLSDSGFYLCAWNRVEYRETQYFGPGTRLLVL.